This T cell receptor beta chain was identified in a study of radiotherapy plus CTLA-4 blockade in lung cancer. Study-wide results and limits: Reports state that early shifts in blood T cell clones, with interferon-beta, best predicted response.

Method: immunoSEQ multiplex PCR; TCRdb's copy keeps in-frame clones and lacks some. Of 15,000 to 20,000 clones listed, more than 75% are singletons. Trimming took 4 bases from V and 3 from J, leaving 14 bases between them. The CDR3 contains 15 residues. Germline V gene sequence: CDR1 WSHSY, CDR2 SAAADI. Comment on this clone: The target antigen is unknown.

This sample comprised peripheral blood, obtained from a patient treated with radiotherapy plus ipilimumab. The genes are TRBV10-2 and TRBJ2-3; TRBD2 might be the D (5 bases). This sequence originates from a human donor with non-small cell lung cancer whose response to radiotherapy plus ipilimumab could not be evaluated. CDR3 nucleotide sequence: TGCGCCAGCAGTGCTCGGGGAGTGGGAACAGATACGCAGTATTTT. As protein: CASSARGVGTDTQYF.